This TCR beta chain was obtained from a study of CD8 T cells in ankylosing spondylitis (dated by TCRdb to 2016 to 2017). For the study in its entirety: The study profiled T cell receptor beta repertoires in healthy donors and ankylosing spondylitis patients to find disease-linked TCR variants. The full study cohort was made up of over 20 ankylosing spondylitis patients and about a hundred healthy donors. Samples of peripheral blood were taken, and for ankylosing spondylitis patients, synovial fluid was collected as well. Overall results and qualifications from the work: The disease-linked clones were reported to be significantly enriched in matched synovial fluid samples from ankylosing spondylitis patients. Some of the motif variants had been reported before in the synovial fluid and blood of reactive arthritis patients, a finding that suggests common disease-initiation mechanisms. Blood from ankylosing spondylitis patients appeared to be characterized by a TCR beta motif composed of about eight highly homologous amino acid variants. The disease-linked clones had a CD8+ phenotype and were found at relatively low frequencies in peripheral blood.

As for this clonotype: No antigen is known for it. No per-base quality is available; no much larger clone lies one base away.

Instrument used: Illumina HiSeq 2500. Quantitative 5'-RACE with molecular barcodes was the method used to prepare the TCR beta libraries. The published analysis was carried out like this. A new computational method based on a probabilistic model of VDJ rearrangement was used to identify disease-linked TCR variants. TCRdb applied fastp at Q25 and MiXCR to the public reads, then kept only in-frame beta chains. Rows with one shared CDR3 protein collapse into an entry with the most common genes and DNA. TCRdb's processing, not the authors', yielded these V and J calls. In this sample the table shows 160,000 or so distinct CDR3 sequences, just over 9.5% of which occur a single time. The ten biggest clones cover over 13% of the sample. The CDR1 and CDR2 encoded by the germline V gene (reference sequence) are SEHNR and FQNEAQ. The CDR3 runs 15 amino acids, cysteine and phenylalanine included. The entry retains the CDR3 DNA only, 45 bases that are in frame from base 1. Trimming at the junction amounts to 6 bases on V and 9 bases on J, and the germline ends lie 23 bases apart.

The sequence was obtained from a female donor with ankylosing spondylitis or in good health (not recorded which). Sequenced sample: blood, either unsorted or a sorted T cell fraction (not recorded which). This sequence uses TRBV7-9 and TRBJ1-2, and perhaps TRBD1 as D gene, on 5 matching bases. The CDR3 protein: CASSHQVQGRVSYTF. The sequenced DNA: TGTGCCAGCAGTCATCAGGTCCAGGGCCGGGTGAGCTACACCTTC.